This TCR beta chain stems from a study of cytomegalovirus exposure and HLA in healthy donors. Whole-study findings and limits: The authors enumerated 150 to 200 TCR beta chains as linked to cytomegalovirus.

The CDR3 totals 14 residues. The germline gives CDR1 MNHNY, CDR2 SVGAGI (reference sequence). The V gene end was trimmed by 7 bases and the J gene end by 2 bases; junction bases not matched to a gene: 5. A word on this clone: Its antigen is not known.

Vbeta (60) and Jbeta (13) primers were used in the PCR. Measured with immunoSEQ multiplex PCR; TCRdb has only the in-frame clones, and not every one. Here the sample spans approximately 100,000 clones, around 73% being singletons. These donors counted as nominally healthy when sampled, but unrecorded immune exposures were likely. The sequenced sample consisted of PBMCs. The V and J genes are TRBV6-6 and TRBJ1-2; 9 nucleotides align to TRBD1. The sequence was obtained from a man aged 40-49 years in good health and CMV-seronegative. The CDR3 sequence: CASKGQGRNYGYTF. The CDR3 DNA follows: TGTGCCAGCAAGGGACAGGGCCGAAACTATGGCTACACCTTC.